The 30 T cell receptor beta chains below all came from one sample that was sequenced in a study of blood T cell repertoires in COVID-19. The assay was immunoSEQ multiplex PCR, and TCRdb's table has in-frame clones only and misses some. The sample holds fewer than 250,000 clones; approximately 87% are singletons and the top ten take under 3%. Sequencing was carried out using peripheral blood. Receptor source: a woman in her 70s with active or convalescent COVID-19.

V gene TRBV10-3 combines with J gene TRBJ1-2; D remains unclear. The V end lost 4 bases, the J end lost 1 base, and 7 bases lay between the germline ends. The length of the CDR3 is 13 residues. CDR1 and CDR2 from the germline V gene are ENHRY and SYGVKD. This CDR3 is CAISVGNNYGYTF. The CDR3 coding sequence is TGTGCCATCAGTGTTGGCAATAACTATGGCTACACCTTC.

The chain is built from TRBV9 and TRBJ1-4; D is unclear. This CDR3 comprises 16 residues. Germline lookup yields CDR1 SGDLS and CDR2 YYNGEE. V was cut by 0 bases and J by 5 bases, with 14 bases left in between. CDR3 loop: CASSVGTRGGNEKLFF. CDR3 coding DNA: TGTGCCAGCAGCGTAGGGACTCGGGGAGGGAATGAAAAACTGTTTTTT.

The chain links TRBV2 to TRBJ2-5; TRBD2 matches at 10 bases. This CDR3 is 16 amino acids long. The ends lost 8 bases at V and 5 bases at J; junction bases unmatched: 14. The germline V gene has CDR1 SNHLY and CDR2 FYNNEI. In nucleotides, the CDR3 is TGTGCCAGCTCAGAAGGGACTAGCGCAGTGAGTGAGACCCAGTACTTC. Translating gives CASSEGTSAVSETQYF.

This chain joins TRBV7-2 and TRBJ2-3, with 10 bases matching TRBD2. The CDR3 covers 15 residues. Germline assignment: CDR1 SGHTA and CDR2 FQGNSA. The junction had 14 bases not matched to a gene; V was cut back by 11 bases and J by 6 bases. In DNA form, the CDR3 reads TGTGCCCTTGTTGGCAGCGGGGGGGCCGGGGATACGCAGTATTTT. Translation gives CALVGSGGAGDTQYF.

This rearrangement joins TRBV6-5 to TRBJ2-3; TRBD2 matches 9 bases. Trimming at V came to 0 bases and at J to 0 bases, leaving 1 base not matched to a gene. The CDR3 is made up of 16 amino acids. The V gene's germline CDR1 is MNHEY and CDR2 SVGAGI. As DNA, the CDR3 is TGTGCCAGCAGTTACTCAACTAGCGGGAGCACAGATACGCAGTATTTT. It translates to CASSYSTSGSTDTQYF.

V usage is TRBV2 and J usage is TRBJ2-7; a weak D match, TRBD1 (6 bases). CDR1 and CDR2 (germline): SNHLY, FYNNEI. The CDR3 consists of 17 residues. Trimming cost V 3 bases and J 0 bases, with 18 bases left between them. This CDR3 reads CASSEESGQPSSYEQYF. DNA of the CDR3: TGTGCCAGCAGTGAGGAAAGCGGACAGCCAAGCTCCTACGAGCAGTACTTC.

The chain employs TRBV30 and TRBJ1-2, with D possibly TRBD1 on 6 matching bases. Germline V gives CDR1 GTSNPN, CDR2 SVGIG (reference sequence). The V end lost 5 bases, the J end lost 6 bases, and 16 bases lay between the germline ends. The CDR3 has 13 residues. Here the CDR3 reads CAWASGTRDGYTF. In DNA form, the CDR3 reads TGTGCCTGGGCTTCCGGGACAAGAGATGGCTACACCTTC. The whole variable domain, filled in from reference TRBV30 and TRBJ1-2, reads SQTIHQWPATLVQPVGSPLSLECTVEGTSNPNLYWYRQAAGRGLQLLFYSVGIGQISSEVPQNLSASRPQDRQFILSSKKLLLSDSGFYLCAWASGTRDGYTFGSGTRLTVV.

The chain couples TRBV30 to TRBJ2-3, with D perhaps matching TRBD1 (6 bases). CDR1 GTSNPN and CDR2 SVGIG come from the germline V gene (reference sequence). This CDR3 is 14 amino acids long. Deletions cut 5 bases from V and 4 bases from J, with 16 bases between. The CDR3 DNA sequence: TGTGCCTGGGGTGGGGCAGGGGTGGCAGATACGCAGTATTTT. Its translation: CAWGGAGVADTQYF. The full variable domain, rest sourced from reference TRBV30 and TRBJ2-3, is SQTIHQWPATLVQPVGSPLSLECTVEGTSNPNLYWYRQAAGRGLQLLFYSVGIGQISSEVPQNLSASRPQDRQFILSSKKLLLSDSGFYLCAWGGAGVADTQYFGPGTRLTVL.

In its sample, this clone was seen a few times. Relative to the germline gene, one junction end is altered; a read error may explain this. The chain employs TRBV4-1 and TRBJ2-2; D is unclear. Germline V lookup: CDR1 MGHRA, CDR2 YSYEKL. CDR3 length equals 13 residues. Here the CDR3 DNA reads TGCGCCAGCAGCCCAGTCGTCACCCGGGAGCTGTTTTTT. Translating it yields CASSPVVTRELFF.

The rearrangement links TRBV6-2 or TRBV6-3 to TRBJ1-1; 8 bases are shared with TRBD1. The V gene's germline CDR1 is MNHEY and CDR2 SVGEGT. J was trimmed by 3 bases and V by 5 bases; bases with no gene match: 5. The CDR3 is 14 amino acids. The CDR3 DNA reads TGTGCCAGCAGTCGGACAGGGCGGGACACTGAAGCTTTCTTT. Translated, it gives CASSRTGRDTEAFF.

The chain carries TRBV3-1 (or the pseudogene TRBV3-2) and TRBJ2-5, with TRBD2 matching 9 bases. CDR3 size: 15 residues. V shed 1 base and J 5 bases; nucleotides not matched to a gene: 5. Germline CDR1 reads LGHDT; CDR2 reads YNNKEL (reference sequence). This chain's CDR3 is CASSQVAGGWETQYF. CDR3 DNA: TGTGCCAGCAGCCAAGTCGCGGGGGGGTGGGAGACCCAGTACTTC.

The chain carries TRBV3-1 (or the pseudogene TRBV3-2) and TRBJ2-3, with 10 bases matching TRBD1. V lost 1 base and J lost 5; bases outside the gene matches: 0. CDR1 and CDR2 from the germline V gene are LGHDT and YNNKEL (reference sequence). The CDR3 loop spans 14 amino acids. The CDR3 nucleotides are TGTGCCAGCAGCCAAGGGGACAGGGGAGATACGCAGTATTTT. Protein product: CASSQGDRGDTQYF.

Only a few counts were recorded for this clone. The chain has TRBV19 and TRBJ1-2; possibly TRBD1 for D (5 bases). The germline gives CDR1 LNHDA, CDR2 SQIVND (reference sequence). The CDR3 consists of 15 residues. V was clipped by 4 bases and J by 3 bases, with 15 bases between them. The CDR3 loop reads CASSNPGDADYGYTF. The DNA of the CDR3 is TGTGCCAGTAGTAACCCGGGGGATGCCGACTATGGCTACACCTTC.

In its sample, this clone was seen a few times. CDR3 amino acids: CASSPLGGTRGTEAFF. The CDR3 coding sequence is TGTGCCAGCAGCCCACTTGGTGGGACTAGGGGTACTGAAGCTTTCTTT. The chain recombines TRBV5-4 with TRBJ1-1; D is perhaps TRBD1 (5 bases). CDR1 is SGHNT, CDR2 YYREEE, per germline (reference sequence). The CDR3 is made up of 16 amino acids. Deletions cut 4 bases from V and 5 bases from J, with 21 bases between.

This chain joins TRBV6-5 and TRBJ2-5; TRBD1 might be the D (5 bases). Germline assignment: CDR1 MNHEY and CDR2 SVGAGI. The ends were cut back, 2 bases at V and 7 bases at J, with 20 bases in the middle. The CDR3 has 16 amino acids. The CDR3 DNA follows: TGTGCCAGCAGTTACAGGCGTCCAGGGTTCGGCGGGACCCAGTACTTC. It is translated as CASSYRRPGFGGTQYF.

The chain links TRBV5-1 to TRBJ1-1; the D is unclear. CDR1 SGHRS and CDR2 YFSETQ come from the germline V gene. The CDR3 has 13 residues. V gave up 0 bases and J gave up 0 bases, with 3 bases separating them. DNA of the CDR3: TGCGCCAGCAGCTTGGGGCTGAACACTGAAGCTTTCTTT. Translating gives CASSLGLNTEAFF.

The chain couples TRBV5-1 to TRBJ2-7; weak D call: TRBD1 (6 bases). Germline V CDR1 and CDR2: SGHRS, YFSETQ. This CDR3 spans 15 amino acids. The V and J ends lost 7 bases and 2 bases respectively, with 19 bases between them. The chain's CDR3 is CASHRAGAGPYEQYF. The CDR3 DNA reads as TGCGCCAGCCACCGAGCAGGGGCGGGCCCCTACGAGCAGTACTTC.

CDR3 amino acids: CASSYWAGGDEQYF. The CDR3 DNA reads TGTGCCAGCAGTTACTGGGCAGGGGGCGACGAGCAGTACTTC. The gene calls are TRBV6-2 or TRBV6-3 and TRBJ2-7, with 8 bases fitting TRBD1. This CDR3 is built from 14 residues. Trimming at V came to 1 base and at J to 5 bases, leaving 4 bases not matched to a gene. The germline V gene has CDR1 MNHEY and CDR2 SVGEGT.

The rearrangement joins TRBV2 to TRBJ2-7, with a tentative D call TRBD1 (5 bases). The germline CDR1 and CDR2 sequences are SNHLY and FYNNEI. The CDR3 sequence is 13 residues long. The V end lost 3 bases, the J end lost 2 bases, and 8 bases lay between the germline ends. CDR3 region: CASSEWGTYEQYF. The CDR3 nucleotides are TGTGCCAGCAGTGAGTGGGGCACCTACGAGCAGTACTTC.

The chain links TRBV5-1 to TRBJ2-1; 8 nucleotides agree with TRBD2. CDR1 and CDR2 (germline): SGHRS, YFSETQ. The CDR3 has 15 residues. Unmatched junction bases numbered 10, after V lost 5 bases and J lost 6 bases. The CDR3 reads CASRGASAGGNEQFF. CDR3 DNA sequence: TGCGCCAGCAGGGGCGCTAGCGCGGGGGGCAATGAGCAGTTCTTC.

This rearrangement joins TRBV6-5 to TRBJ1-3; D not resolved. The CDR3 totals 15 residues. CDR1 and CDR2 (germline): MNHEY, SVGAGI. Trimming removed 6 bases at V and 0 bases at J, with 12 bases between. The CDR3 loop reads CASRVTEYSGNTIYF. CDR3 in DNA: TGTGCCAGCAGGGTGACTGAATACTCTGGAAACACCATATATTTT.

The chain combines TRBV7-2 with TRBJ1-4; D is possibly TRBD1 (6 bases). The CDR3 runs 15 residues. V shed 6 bases and J shed 5 bases, with 16 bases lying between them. Germline CDR1 SGHTA, CDR2 FQGNSA. The CDR3, as DNA: TGTGCCAGCAGGGCCGCAGGGGAGTTAAATGAAAAACTGTTTTTT. It translates to CASRAAGELNEKLFF.

The V call is TRBV6-5, the J call TRBJ1-1; D not resolved. V was pared by 6 bases and J by 2 bases, with 10 bases between. Germline CDR1 MNHEY, CDR2 SVGAGI. The CDR3 is made up of 13 amino acids. The CDR3 DNA follows: TGTGCCAGCAGAGTTATGACTAACACTGAAGCTTTCTTT. Its protein product is CASRVMTNTEAFF.

The chain uses TRBV6-6 and TRBJ1-5; 8 nucleotides match TRBD1. J was trimmed by 5 bases and V by 6 bases; bases with no gene match: 9. In germline, CDR1 is MNHNY, CDR2 SVGAGI (reference sequence). This CDR3 has 15 amino acids. The CDR3 DNA is TGTGCCAGCAGCCGTGACAGGGGTAGAGATCAGCCCCAGCATTTT. Translated, it gives CASSRDRGRDQPQHF.

The rearrangement uses TRBV5-5 and TRBJ2-5, with a tentative D call TRBD2 (5 bases). V lost 6 bases and J 3 bases, leaving 15 bases between the germline ends. Germline assignment: CDR1 SGHKS and CDR2 YYEKEE (reference sequence). The CDR3 is made up of 14 amino acids. For the CDR3, the DNA is TGTGCCAGCATCCTCGACTACCCCAAAGAGACCCAGTACTTC. Translated: CASILDYPKETQYF.

The CDR3 is CASSSGAQFYEQYF. CDR3 DNA: TGCGCCAGCAGTTCCGGAGCCCAGTTCTACGAGCAGTACTTC. The chain recombines TRBV5-1 with TRBJ2-7; D gene uncertain. The CDR3 loop spans 14 amino acids. The germline gives CDR1 SGHRS, CDR2 YFSETQ. Trimming pared 5 bases from V and 3 bases from J, leaving 15 bases between.

The chain employs TRBV28 and TRBJ1-1; D is undetermined. The CDR3 has 13 residues. Per the germline V gene, CDR1 is MDHEN and CDR2 is SYDVKM. V dropped 7 bases and J dropped 1 base, with 10 bases sitting between them. The CDR3 here is CASTLRGNTEAFF. The CDR3 nucleotides read TGTGCCAGCACCTTACGGGGGAACACTGAAGCTTTCTTT.

The rearrangement uses TRBV7-9 and TRBJ1-5, with 8 positions matching TRBD1. This CDR3 has 14 amino acids. J was trimmed by 6 bases and V by 3 bases; bases with no gene match: 4. Germline loops: CDR1 SEHNR, CDR2 FQNEAQ (reference sequence). CDR3 sequence reads: CASSFGQGGQPQHF. In nucleotides, the CDR3 is TGTGCCAGCAGCTTTGGACAGGGCGGTCAGCCCCAGCATTTT.

The V gene is TRBV3-1 (or the pseudogene TRBV3-2), the J gene TRBJ2-3, with 9 bases fitting TRBD2. Per the germline V gene, CDR1 is LGHDT and CDR2 is YNNKEL (reference sequence). The CDR3 length is 14 residues. Trimming took 6 bases from V and 7 from J; bases not matched to a gene: 8. The CDR3 coding sequence is TGTGCCAGCAGACTTAGCGGGAGTGAACATACGCAGTATTTT. Translating it yields CASRLSGSEHTQYF.

This chain uses TRBV5-4 with TRBJ2-1, with 9 bases that match TRBD2. Losses at the gene ends were 4 bases for V and 5 bases for J; bases not matched to a gene: 13. Germline V CDR1 and CDR2: SGHNT, YYREEE (reference sequence). The CDR3 has 17 amino acids. The CDR3 region has the DNA TGTGCCAGCAGCAGGGGCGGGAGCGGGAGGCTGAACAATGAGCAGTTCTTC. This encodes CASSRGGSGRLNNEQFF.